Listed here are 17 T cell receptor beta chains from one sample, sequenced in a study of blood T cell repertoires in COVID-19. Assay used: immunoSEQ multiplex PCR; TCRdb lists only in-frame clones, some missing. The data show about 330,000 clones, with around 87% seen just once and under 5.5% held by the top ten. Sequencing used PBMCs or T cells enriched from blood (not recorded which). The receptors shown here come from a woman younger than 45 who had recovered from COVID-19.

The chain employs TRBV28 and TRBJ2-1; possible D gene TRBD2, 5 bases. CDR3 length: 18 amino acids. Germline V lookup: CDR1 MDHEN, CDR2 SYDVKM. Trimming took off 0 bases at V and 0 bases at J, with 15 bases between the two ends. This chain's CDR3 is CASSLWDLGSPSYNEQFF. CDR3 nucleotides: TGTGCCAGCAGTTTATGGGACTTGGGGAGCCCCTCCTACAATGAGCAGTTCTTC.

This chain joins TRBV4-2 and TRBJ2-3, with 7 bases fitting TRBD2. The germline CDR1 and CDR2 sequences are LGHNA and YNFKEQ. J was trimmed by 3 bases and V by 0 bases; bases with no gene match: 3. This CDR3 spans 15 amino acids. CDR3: CASSQEASGTDTQYF. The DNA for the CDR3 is TGTGCCAGCAGCCAAGAGGCTAGCGGTACAGATACGCAGTATTTT.

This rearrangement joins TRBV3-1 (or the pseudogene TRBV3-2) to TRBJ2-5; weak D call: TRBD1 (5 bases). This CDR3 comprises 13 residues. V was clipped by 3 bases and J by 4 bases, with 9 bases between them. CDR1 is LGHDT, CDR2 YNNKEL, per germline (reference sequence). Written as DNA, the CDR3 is TGTGCCAGCAGCCAGCGGCAGGGAGAGACCCAGTACTTC. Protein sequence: CASSQRQGETQYF.

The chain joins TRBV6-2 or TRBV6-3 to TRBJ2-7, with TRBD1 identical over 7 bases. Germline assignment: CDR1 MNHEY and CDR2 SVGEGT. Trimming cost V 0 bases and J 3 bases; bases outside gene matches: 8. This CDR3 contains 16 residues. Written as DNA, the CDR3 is TGTGCCAGCAGTTACTCGAAGGTACAGGGGAACTACGAGCAGTACTTC. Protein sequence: CASSYSKVQGNYEQYF.

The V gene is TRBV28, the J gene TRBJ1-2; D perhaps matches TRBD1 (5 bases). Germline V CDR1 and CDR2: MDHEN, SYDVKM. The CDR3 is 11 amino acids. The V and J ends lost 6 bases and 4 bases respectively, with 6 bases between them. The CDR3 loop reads CASRQVYGYTF. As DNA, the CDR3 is TGTGCCAGCAGACAGGTCTATGGCTACACCTTC.

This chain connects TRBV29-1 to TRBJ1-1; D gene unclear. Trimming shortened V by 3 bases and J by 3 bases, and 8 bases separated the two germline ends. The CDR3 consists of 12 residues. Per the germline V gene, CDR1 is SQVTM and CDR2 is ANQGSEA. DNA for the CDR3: TGCAGCGTTGAGGGCAGATACACTGAAGCTTTCTTT. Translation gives CSVEGRYTEAFF.

Here the CDR3 DNA reads TGCAGCGTTGAGGAGGGGTGGGAGACCCAGTACTTC. It yields the protein CSVEEGWETQYF. This chain connects TRBV29-1 to TRBJ2-5, with D tentatively TRBD2 (6 bases). CDR1 and CDR2 (germline): SQVTM, ANQGSEA. Trimming cost V 3 bases and J 5 bases, with 10 bases left between them. The CDR3 has 12 amino acids. Filled out from reference TRBV29-1 and TRBJ2-5, the complete variable domain reads SAVISQKPSRDICQRGTSLTIQCQVDSQVTMMFWYRQQPGQSLTLIATANQGSEATYESGFVIDKFPISRPNLTFSTLTVSNMSPEDSSIYLCSVEEGWETQYFGPGTRLLVL.

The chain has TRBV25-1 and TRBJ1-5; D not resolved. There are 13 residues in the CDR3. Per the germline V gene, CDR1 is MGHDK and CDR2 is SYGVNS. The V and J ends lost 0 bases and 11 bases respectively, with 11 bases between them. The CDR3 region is CASSEYTDGAQHF. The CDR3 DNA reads TGTGCCAGCAGTGAATATACCGACGGGGCCCAGCATTTT.

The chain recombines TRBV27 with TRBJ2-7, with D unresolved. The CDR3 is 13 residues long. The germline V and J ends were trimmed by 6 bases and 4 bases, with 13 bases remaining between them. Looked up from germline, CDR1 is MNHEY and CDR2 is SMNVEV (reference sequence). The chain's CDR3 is CASSLSGWYEQYF. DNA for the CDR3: TGTGCCAGCAGCCTCTCCGGGTGGTACGAGCAGTACTTC.

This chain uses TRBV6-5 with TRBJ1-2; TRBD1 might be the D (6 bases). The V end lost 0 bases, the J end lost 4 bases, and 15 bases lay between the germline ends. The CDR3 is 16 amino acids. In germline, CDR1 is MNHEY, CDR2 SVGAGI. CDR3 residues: CASSYSIKEGGYGYTF. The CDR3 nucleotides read TGTGCCAGCAGTTACTCGATTAAAGAAGGGGGCTATGGCTACACCTTC.

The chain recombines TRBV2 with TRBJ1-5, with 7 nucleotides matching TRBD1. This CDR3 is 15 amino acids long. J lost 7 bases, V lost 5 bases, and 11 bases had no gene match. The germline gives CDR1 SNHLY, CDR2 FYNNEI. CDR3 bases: TGTGCCAGCAGTCTAGGGACAGTAGGAAGGCAGCCCCAGCATTTT. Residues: CASSLGTVGRQPQHF.

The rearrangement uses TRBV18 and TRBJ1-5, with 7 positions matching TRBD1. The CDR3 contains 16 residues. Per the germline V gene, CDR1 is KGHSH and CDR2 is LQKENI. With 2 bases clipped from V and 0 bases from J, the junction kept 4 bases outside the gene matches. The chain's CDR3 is CASSPATGFSNQPQHF. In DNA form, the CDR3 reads TGTGCCAGCTCACCAGCGACAGGGTTTAGCAATCAGCCCCAGCATTTT.

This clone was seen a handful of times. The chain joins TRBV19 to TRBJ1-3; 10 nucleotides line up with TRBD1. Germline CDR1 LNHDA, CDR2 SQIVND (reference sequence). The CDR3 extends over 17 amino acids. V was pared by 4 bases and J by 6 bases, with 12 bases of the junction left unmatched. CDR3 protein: CASSRRRSGTGVNTIYF. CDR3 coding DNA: TGTGCCAGTAGTAGGAGGCGATCCGGGACAGGGGTAAACACCATATATTTT.

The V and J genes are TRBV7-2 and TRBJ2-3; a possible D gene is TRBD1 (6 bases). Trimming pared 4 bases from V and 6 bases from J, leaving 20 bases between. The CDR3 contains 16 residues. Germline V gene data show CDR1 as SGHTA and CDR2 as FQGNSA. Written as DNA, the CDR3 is TGTGCCAGCAGCTCGGACAGACGACCCTTTGGGGATACGCAGTATTTT. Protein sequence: CASSSDRRPFGDTQYF.

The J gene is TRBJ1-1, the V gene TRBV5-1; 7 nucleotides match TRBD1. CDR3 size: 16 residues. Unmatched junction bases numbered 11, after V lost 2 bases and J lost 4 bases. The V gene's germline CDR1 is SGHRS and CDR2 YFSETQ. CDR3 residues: CASSFSGRAGGTEAFF. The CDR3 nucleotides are TGCGCCAGCAGCTTCTCTGGTAGGGCAGGGGGCACTGAAGCTTTCTTT.

CDR3 protein: CASRVQGNTGELFF. The CDR3 DNA is TGTGCCAGCCGGGTCCAGGGGAACACCGGGGAGCTGTTTTTT. The J gene is TRBJ2-2, the V gene TRBV28; D is perhaps TRBD1 (5 bases). Germline V CDR1 and CDR2: MDHEN, SYDVKM. CDR3 length: 14 residues. V lost 8 bases and J lost 1, with 11 bases in between.

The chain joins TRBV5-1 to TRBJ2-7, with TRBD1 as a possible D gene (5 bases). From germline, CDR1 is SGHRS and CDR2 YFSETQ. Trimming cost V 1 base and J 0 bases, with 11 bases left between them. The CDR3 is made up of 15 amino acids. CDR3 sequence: CASSLQPDSSYEQYF. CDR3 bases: TGCGCCAGCAGCTTGCAACCCGACAGCTCCTACGAGCAGTACTTC.